Shown below are 18 T cell receptor beta chains from a single sample sequenced in a study of regulatory T cells in long-lasting Graves disease. Both iRepertoire HTBI primers and Arm-PCR of CDR3 regions were used to build the TCR beta libraries. TCRdb re-analysed the multiplex PCR reads in MiXCR, keeping a single row per CDR3 protein. This sample has around 400,000 distinct CDR3 sequences, with around 23% found just once. Indicated time point: persistent/refractory GD, antithyroid drugs over 5 years with positive TRAb. Preparation of the TCR library used RNA extracted from PBMCs. The sequences come from peripheral blood mononuclear cells (PBMCs), collected when the disease was refractory, from a patient treated with antithyroid drugs. All receptors come from a woman aged 40 to 49 with Graves disease.

The table lists this clonotype with many counts. The chain employs TRBV2 and TRBJ1-4; D gene uncertain. Germline CDR1 and CDR2: SNHLY and FYNNEI. This CDR3 has 13 residues. V was pared by 4 bases and J by 5 bases, with 8 bases between. CDR3 nucleotide sequence: TGTGCCAGCAGTGGGACCGAGAATGAAAAACTGTTTTTT. Residues: CASSGTENEKLFF.

This clonotype was seen many times. The J gene is TRBJ1-1, the V gene TRBV10-3; D is ambiguous. This CDR3 is built from 13 residues. Trimming removed 4 bases at V and 2 bases at J, with 8 bases between. Germline CDR1 is ENHRY and CDR2 is SYGVKD. For the CDR3, the DNA is TGTGCCATCAGTGGCAGTCAAAACACTGAAGCTTTCTTT. Protein sequence: CAISGSQNTEAFF.

This clonotype was recorded a few times. The chain employs TRBV20-1 and TRBJ1-5; a possible D gene is TRBD1 (6 bases). Between the trimmed V and J ends, which lost 6 bases and 0 bases, there was a span of 21 bases. The CDR3 totals 17 residues. Germline CDR1 and CDR2: DFQATT and SNEGSKA (reference sequence). The CDR3 is CSAQQDRIKNSNQPQHF. In DNA, the CDR3 is TGCAGTGCACAGCAAGACAGGATAAAAAATAGCAATCAGCCCCAGCATTTT.

The V and J genes are TRBV28 and TRBJ1-2, with D possibly matching TRBD1 (5 bases). Germline V CDR1 and CDR2: MDHEN, SYDVKM. V was cut by 4 bases and J by 0 bases, with 12 bases left in between. The CDR3 contains 15 residues. The CDR3: CASSSRGRANYGYTF. In DNA form, the CDR3 reads TGTGCCAGCAGTTCTCGGGGCAGGGCTAACTATGGCTACACCTTC.

V and J are TRBV5-1 and TRBJ2-7; D may be TRBD2 (6 bases). The CDR3 totals 13 residues. The germline V and J ends were trimmed by 5 bases and 3 bases, with 12 bases remaining between them. The germline CDR1 and CDR2 sequences are SGHRS and YFSETQ. CDR3 residues: CASRLLSGYEQYF. In nucleotides, the CDR3 is TGCGCCAGCAGACTCCTTAGCGGCTACGAGCAGTACTTC.

The chain couples TRBV5-1 to TRBJ2-7, with D maybe TRBD1 (5 bases). Germline CDR1 and CDR2: SGHRS and YFSETQ. Between the trimmed V and J ends, which lost 0 bases and 0 bases, there was a span of 13 bases. This CDR3 is 16 amino acids long. This chain's CDR3 is CASSLVDGALSYEQYF. The CDR3 nucleotides are TGCGCCAGCAGCTTGGTAGATGGGGCTCTCTCCTACGAGCAGTACTTC.

This clonotype was detected ten times or more. The V call is TRBV5-1, the J call TRBJ1-4; no definite D call. Looked up from germline, CDR1 is SGHRS and CDR2 is YFSETQ. This CDR3 spans 10 amino acids. Trimming cost V 8 bases and J 7 bases, with 6 bases left between them. DNA for the CDR3: TGCGCCAGTTGGATTGAAAAACTGTTTTTT. It is translated as CASWIEKLFF.

Only one count was recorded for this clonotype. The chain employs TRBV7-6 and TRBJ2-2, with no clear D. Germline V gene data show CDR1 as SGHVS and CDR2 as FNYEAQ. Between the trimmed V and J ends, which lost 6 bases and 6 bases, there was a span of 8 bases. The CDR3 covers 12 residues. DNA for the CDR3: TGTGCCAGCAGGGGTTTCTCCGGGGAGCTGTTTTTT. Amino acids: CASRGFSGELFF.

The chain links TRBV20-1 to TRBJ2-4, with no clear D. Trimming shortened V by 1 base and J by 0 bases, and 7 bases separated the two germline ends. Germline V gives CDR1 DFQATT, CDR2 SNEGSKA (reference sequence). The CDR3 loop spans 14 amino acids. In DNA, the CDR3 is TGCAGTGCTAGAGGAGTAATAGCCAAAAACATTCAGTACTTC. Translation gives CSARGVIAKNIQYF.

In its sample, this clonotype was seen many times. This chain uses TRBV7-9 with TRBJ2-5, with TRBD1 matching 7 bases. Trimming removed 6 bases from V and 4 bases from J; junction bases left unmatched: 17. The CDR3 is 17 amino acids. Germline CDR1 SEHNR, CDR2 FQNEAQ (reference sequence). The CDR3 nucleotides are TGTGCCAGCAGTCCACTTAAGGGGGCGGCTCTTCCAGAGACCCAGTACTTC. Amino acid sequence: CASSPLKGAALPETQYF.

The CDR3 bases are TGCGCCAGCAGCTCTTTCCTAGGGGAGAACACTGAAGCTTTCTTT. Translating it yields CASSSFLGENTEAFF. V and J are TRBV5-1 and TRBJ1-1; D is possibly TRBD1 (5 bases). Germline V gene sequence: CDR1 SGHRS, CDR2 YFSETQ. The V and J ends lost 3 bases and 1 base respectively, with 13 bases between them. CDR3 length equals 15 residues. The full variable domain, in which reference TRBV5-1 and TRBJ1-1 provide the parts outside the CDR3, is KAGVTQTPRYLIKTRGQQVTLSCSPISGHRSVSWYQQTPGQGLQFLFEYFSETQRNKGNFPGRFSGRQFSNSRSEMNVSTLELGDSALYLCASSSFLGENTEAFFGQGTRLTVV.

V and J are TRBV4-1 and TRBJ2-7, with a weak D call TRBD2 (7 bases). From germline, CDR1 is MGHRA and CDR2 YSYEKL. The CDR3 spans 18 residues. V lost 0 bases and J 1 base, leaving 19 bases between the germline ends. The CDR3 here is CASSQEPGGGGPSYEQYF. Written as DNA, the CDR3 is TGCGCCAGCAGCCAAGAGCCTGGAGGGGGAGGGCCATCCTACGAGCAGTACTTC.

This clonotype was counted a few times. V usage is TRBV28 and J usage is TRBJ1-3, with D uncertain. The germline V and J ends were trimmed by 7 bases and 3 bases, with 13 bases remaining between them. Germline CDR1 reads MDHEN; CDR2 reads SYDVKM. The CDR3 is 14 amino acids. CDR3 coding DNA: TGTGCCAGCACCCCTGGGCCTTTTGGAAACACCATATATTTT. Amino acid sequence: CASTPGPFGNTIYF.

In this sample, this clonotype turned up many times. The genes are TRBV10-3 and TRBJ2-5; 13 bases are shared with TRBD2. The trim removed 10 bases at V and 1 base at J, leaving 3 bases unmatched. Germline V gene data show CDR1 as ENHRY and CDR2 as SYGVKD. The CDR3 spans 14 residues. CDR3 nucleotide sequence: TGTGCCACGCGACTAGCGGGAGGCCAAGAGACCCAGTACTTC. Translating it yields CATRLAGGQETQYF.

This clonotype was observed at least ten times. This chain uses TRBV19 with TRBJ1-2; the D gene is possibly TRBD1 (5 bases). Germline CDR1 is LNHDA and CDR2 is SQIVND (reference sequence). The CDR3 totals 14 residues. Between the trimmed V and J ends, which lost 9 bases and 3 bases, there was a span of 17 bases. CDR3 loop: CASAGGTGYYGYTF. In DNA form, the CDR3 reads TGTGCCAGCGCGGGTGGGACCGGTTACTATGGCTACACCTTC.

This clonotype was counted ten times or more. The rearrangement joins TRBV12-3 or TRBV12-4 to TRBJ1-2; no reliable D call. V was clipped by 10 bases and J by 4 bases, with 16 bases between them. This CDR3 contains 13 residues. The CDR3 nucleotides read TGTGCCATCAATAAAGACCCCCCCTATGGCTACACCTTC. The encoded protein is CAINKDPPYGYTF.

This clonotype showed up many times. V and J are TRBV4-1 and TRBJ1-1; D gene uncertain. Trimming cost V 4 bases and J 3 bases, with 12 bases left between them. The CDR3 extends over 14 amino acids. The V gene's germline CDR1 is MGHRA and CDR2 YSYEKL. Written as DNA, the CDR3 is TGCGCCAGCAGCCTCATGGGCCTGGACACTGAAGCTTTCTTT. This codes for CASSLMGLDTEAFF.

This clonotype appeared many times. This chain joins TRBV12-3 or TRBV12-4 and TRBJ2-5, with D possibly being TRBD1 (5 bases). This CDR3 is built from 14 residues. V gave up 0 bases and J gave up 4 bases, with 9 bases separating them. CDR3 sequence reads: CASSLAGAGETQYF. Written as DNA, the CDR3 is TGTGCCAGCAGTTTAGCAGGGGCTGGAGAGACCCAGTACTTC.